This T cell receptor beta chain was captured in a study of shared clonotypes between healthy human individuals. Profiling relied on immunoSEQ multiplex PCR, and the TCRdb table lists in-frame clones only, not all of them. This sample has roughly 500,000 clones, with over 70% found just once. V shed 2 bases and J shed 3 bases, with 11 bases lying between them. The CDR3 loop spans 15 amino acids. Germline CDR1 MDHEN, CDR2 SYDVKM. Without sorting, samples used 75 million to 100 million PBMCs for genomic DNA. Sequenced input: PBMCs. V is TRBV28 and J is TRBJ1-5, with a weak D call TRBD1 (6 bases). The clonotype was recovered from a woman aged 40 to 55 in good health. Some clones in this sample may be carry-over from other donors' samples. The CDR3 loop reads CASSLNRAPNQPQHF. CDR3 nucleotide sequence: TGTGCCAGCAGTTTAAACAGGGCCCCCAATCAGCCCCAGCATTTT.